This T cell receptor (beta chain) derives from a study of T cells after yellow fever vaccination. This clonotype has ten or more counts. Using its own MiXCR run on the 5' RACE reads, TCRdb lists one record per CDR3 protein. The table shows around 300,000 distinct CDR3 sequences, with around 4.5% occurring only once. The CDR3 loop spans 15 amino acids. Germline lookup yields CDR1 SGHTA and CDR2 FQGNSA. V was cut by 5 bases and J by 2 bases, with 14 bases left in between. The chain recombines TRBV7-2 with TRBJ2-3, with a weak D call TRBD2 (7 bases). The sample here was PBMCs, taken 15 days after the yellow fever booster vaccination. The TCR was taken from a man aged 18 to 29 who received the YFV17D yellow fever vaccine. The CDR3 DNA follows: TGTGCCAGCAGCCGTAGGGGGGGAACCACAGATACGCAGTATTTT. Its translation: CASSRRGGTTDTQYF.